This TCR beta chain was obtained from a study of T cells after yellow fever vaccination. Germline CDR1 SGHRS, CDR2 YFSETQ. V lost 3 bases and J lost 0, with 10 bases in between. There are 15 residues in the CDR3. Template switching with 5'RACE generated the TCR cDNA and added a universal primer site and UMIs. One entry per CDR3 protein results from TCRdb running MiXCR on the 5' RACE reads. The repertoire holds roughly 300,000 distinct CDR3 sequences, roughly 7.5% seen once, with 15% to 20% in the top ten. The V gene is TRBV5-1, the J gene TRBJ1-3; D unresolved. This receptor was identified in a man aged 18 to 30 who received the YFV17D yellow fever vaccine. Material: PBMCs, obtained approximately 47 days after the first yellow fever vaccination. In DNA, the CDR3 is TGCGCCAGCAGCTCCGACAACCCCTCTGGAAACACCATATATTTT. As protein: CASSSDNPSGNTIYF.